These 25 T cell receptor beta chains were sequenced from one sample in a study of blood T cell repertoires in COVID-19. Sequencing used immunoSEQ multiplex PCR; TCRdb keeps in-frame clones, though not all of them. Of approximately 31,000 clones in the sample, 90% were seen once. The sequencing sample was made of peripheral blood. Source of these receptors: a man between 60 and 70 years old with active COVID-19.

V and J are TRBV7-3 and TRBJ2-2; 8 nucleotides align to TRBD2. Germline lookup yields CDR1 SGHTA and CDR2 FQGTGA. The CDR3 runs 13 residues. With V trimmed by 7 bases and J by 6 bases, 4 bases remained unmatched. In DNA, the CDR3 is TGTGCCAGCACCACCGGGAGGGCCGGGGAGCTGTTTTTT. It is translated as CASTTGRAGELFF.

This chain links TRBV19 with TRBJ2-3; 9 bases match TRBD1. CDR1 and CDR2 from the germline V gene are LNHDA and SQIVND (reference sequence). Losses at the gene ends were 9 bases for V and 4 bases for J; bases not matched to a gene: 8. This CDR3 has 14 amino acids. DNA of the CDR3: TGTGCCAGCAGGACAGGGGAGGTCGCAGATACGCAGTATTTT. Residues: CASRTGEVADTQYF.

The sample holds one count of this clone. The CDR3 nucleotides read TGTGCCAGTATAGGGGTGGCTGGGGCCAACGTCCTGACTTTC. The encoded protein is CASIGVAGANVLTF. The chain links TRBV19 to TRBJ2-6, with D possibly TRBD1 on 5 matching bases. V was clipped by 7 bases and J by 2 bases, with 9 bases between them. Germline V gene lookup returns CDR1 LNHDA and CDR2 SQIVND (reference sequence). The CDR3 covers 14 residues.

A single count supports this clone. The chain carries TRBV7-9 and TRBJ1-1; D not certain. With 5 bases removed from V and 1 base from J, the gap between germline ends came to 17 bases. CDR3 size: 16 residues. Germline CDR1 and CDR2: SEHNR and FQNEAQ (reference sequence). CDR3 sequence reads: CASSLRRAKANTEAFF. The CDR3 bases are TGTGCCAGCAGCCTAAGGCGGGCGAAGGCGAACACTGAAGCTTTCTTT.

V is TRBV6-1 and J is TRBJ1-2; D is ambiguous. CDR1 and CDR2 (germline): MNHNS, SASEGT. Trimming removed 4 bases from V and 2 bases from J, with 17 bases in between. The CDR3 contains 16 residues. The CDR3 loop is CASSAPVLGSNYGYTF. Written as DNA, the CDR3 is TGTGCCAGCAGTGCCCCCGTTTTAGGGAGCAACTATGGCTACACCTTC.

CDR3 in amino acids: CASSQVEETQYF. In DNA, the CDR3 is TGTGCCAGCAGCCAAGTAGAGGAGACCCAGTACTTC. The chain links TRBV14 to TRBJ2-5; D unresolved. Germline assignment: CDR1 SGHDN and CDR2 FVKESK. V lost 1 base and J 5 bases, leaving 5 bases between the germline ends. The CDR3 is 12 amino acids. Full variable domain (rest looked up from reference TRBV14 and TRBJ2-5): EAGVTQFPSHSVIEKGQTVTLRCDPISGHDNLYWYRRVMGKEIKFLLHFVKESKQDESGMPNNRFLAERTGGTYSTLKVQPAELEDSGVYFCASSQVEETQYFGPGTRLLVL.

CDR3 protein: CASSLSAAKGSPLHF. The CDR3 nucleotides read TGTGCCAGCAGTTTATCGGCCGCGAAGGGGTCACCCCTCCACTTT. V gene TRBV27 combines with J gene TRBJ1-6, with D tentatively TRBD1 (5 bases). Germline V gene data show CDR1 as MNHEY and CDR2 as SMNVEV (reference sequence). The CDR3 runs 15 residues. V was cut by 0 bases and J by 10 bases, with 13 bases left in between.

The chain joins TRBV29-1 to TRBJ2-3; 11 nucleotides agree with TRBD1. The ends lost 5 bases at V and 2 bases at J; junction bases unmatched: 3. The CDR3 is 14 residues long. Looked up from germline, CDR1 is SQVTM and CDR2 is ANQGSEA. Here the CDR3 reads CSVRDRGYTDTQYF. Here the CDR3 DNA reads TGCAGCGTTAGGGACAGGGGGTACACAGATACGCAGTATTTT.

The V and J genes are TRBV28 and TRBJ2-7, with TRBD2 identical over 9 bases. The CDR3 is 16 residues long. Germline CDR1 and CDR2: MDHEN and SYDVKM. The ends lost 7 bases at V and 2 bases at J; junction bases unmatched: 12. The CDR3, as DNA: TGTGCCAGCACTTCCTGGGTTCGCGGGGGGGCCTACGAGCAGTACTTC. Translation gives CASTSWVRGGAYEQYF.

The genes are TRBV3-1 (or the pseudogene TRBV3-2) and TRBJ2-7; the match to TRBD1 covers 8 bases. Germline values: CDR1 LGHDT, CDR2 YNNKEL (reference sequence). The CDR3 has 14 residues. J lost 6 bases, V lost 2 bases, and 6 bases had no gene match. The CDR3 nucleotides are TGTGCCAGCAGCCAAAGTCACAGGGGGGCCGAGCAGTACTTC. This sequence encodes CASSQSHRGAEQYF.

This clone was recorded only once. This chain's CDR3 is CAWSRQGGSGYTF. CDR3 DNA sequence: TGTGCCTGGAGCAGACAGGGCGGAAGTGGCTACACCTTC. This rearrangement joins TRBV30 to TRBJ1-2; the match to TRBD1 covers 7 bases. The CDR3 sequence is 13 residues long. After removal of 3 bases from V and 7 bases from J, the junction contained 8 bases not matched to a gene. Per the germline V gene, CDR1 is GTSNPN and CDR2 is SVGIG (reference sequence).

The DNA for the CDR3 is TGTGCCAGCAGTCTGCGATCTACTAGCGGGGGTGTCAATGAGCAGTTCTTC. Encoded protein: CASSLRSTSGGVNEQFF. The J gene is TRBJ2-1, the V gene TRBV6-6; 11 nucleotides align to TRBD2. The J segment lost 6 bases and the V segment lost 5 bases, leaving 12 bases of the junction unmatched. The germline V gene encodes CDR1 MNHNY and CDR2 SVGAGI (reference sequence). The CDR3 covers 17 residues.

Here the CDR3 reads CASSGLAVTGELFF. The CDR3 region has the DNA TGTGCCAGCAGCGGACTAGCGGTTACCGGGGAGCTGTTTTTT. The chain is built from TRBV14 and TRBJ2-2; 10 bases agree with TRBD2. Germline loops: CDR1 SGHDN, CDR2 FVKESK. The CDR3 loop spans 14 amino acids. Losses at the gene ends were 5 bases for V and 5 bases for J; bases not matched to a gene: 2.

The gene calls are TRBV10-1 and TRBJ1-1, with D possibly being TRBD1 (6 bases). V was trimmed by 4 bases and J by 4 bases, leaving 10 bases between them. Germline CDR1 WNHNN, CDR2 SYGVQD (reference sequence). This CDR3 is 13 amino acids long. The CDR3 here is CASSARGRTEAFF. CDR3 sequence (DNA): TGCGCCAGCAGTGCCAGGGGTCGCACTGAAGCTTTCTTT.

The CDR3 coding sequence is TGTGCCAGCAGCAGGGACAGGGCCACCGGGGAGCTGTTTTTT. Its protein product is CASSRDRATGELFF. The J gene is TRBJ2-2, the V gene TRBV5-8, with 9 bases matching TRBD1. The J segment lost 4 bases and the V segment lost 4 bases, leaving 2 bases of the junction unmatched. Germline CDR1 is SGHTS and CDR2 is YDEGEE. This CDR3 is 14 amino acids long.

This chain uses TRBV23-1 with TRBJ1-4; the match to TRBD1 covers 10 bases. TRBV23-1 is given ORF status, its function remaining uncertain. J gave up 1 base and V 8 bases, and 19 bases lay outside the gene matches. The CDR3 sequence is 20 residues long. CDR3 region: CASVPPRDRGGILTNEKLFF. The CDR3 DNA reads as TGCGCCAGCGTACCGCCCCGGGACAGGGGCGGTATTTTAACTAATGAAAAACTGTTTTTT.

This chain connects TRBV18 to TRBJ2-5; TRBD1 matches 7 bases. With V trimmed by 3 bases and J by 3 bases, 7 bases remained unmatched. The germline gives CDR1 KGHSH, CDR2 LQKENI. CDR3 length: 15 residues. Here the CDR3 reads CASSPQTGLEETQYF. In DNA form, the CDR3 reads TGTGCCAGCTCACCCCAGACAGGGCTTGAAGAGACCCAGTACTTC.

The chain recombines TRBV27 with TRBJ2-7; D uncertain. V was clipped by 2 bases and J by 6 bases, with 11 bases between them. Germline assignment: CDR1 MNHEY and CDR2 SMNVEV (reference sequence). The CDR3 is 13 residues long. DNA for the CDR3: TGTGCCAGCAGTTTAGGTACGGGTCTCGAGCAGTACTTC. This gives the protein CASSLGTGLEQYF.

This clone was seen a few times. J is TRBJ2-1 and V is TRBV9, with unresolved D. Trimming pared 0 bases from V and 4 bases from J, leaving 8 bases between. Germline values: CDR1 SGDLS, CDR2 YYNGEE. This CDR3 contains 14 residues. The CDR3 DNA is TGTGCCAGCAGCGTAGCTACCCTGTACAATGAGCAGTTCTTC. This codes for CASSVATLYNEQFF.

The gene calls are TRBV6-5 and TRBJ1-2, with TRBD1 as a possible D gene (5 bases). Trimming shortened V by 2 bases and J by 7 bases, and 11 bases separated the two germline ends. CDR3 length: 13 amino acids. The germline gives CDR1 MNHEY, CDR2 SVGAGI. The CDR3, as DNA: TGTGCCAGCAGTTACGGCAGGGCCGGTGGCTACACCTTC. Its protein is CASSYGRAGGYTF.

The V gene is TRBV27, the J gene TRBJ2-7, with TRBD1 identical over 8 bases. CDR1 and CDR2 from the germline V gene are MNHEY and SMNVEV (reference sequence). V lost 6 bases to trimming and J lost 3 bases; unmatched junction nucleotides: 4. The CDR3 is made up of 13 amino acids. The CDR3 DNA reads TGTGCCAGCAGGGGACAGGTTCGCTACGAGCAGTACTTC. Encoded protein: CASRGQVRYEQYF.

V usage is TRBV6-5 and J usage is TRBJ1-2; 7 nucleotides line up with TRBD1. Germline CDR1 MNHEY, CDR2 SVGAGI. CDR3 length equals 13 residues. Trimming at V came to 6 bases and at J to 2 bases, leaving 3 bases not matched to a gene. CDR3 loop: CASRWTGNYGYTF. CDR3 sequence (DNA): TGTGCCAGCAGATGGACAGGCAACTATGGCTACACCTTC.

This clone was counted once. The chain carries TRBV7-3 and TRBJ1-1; 8 nucleotides line up with TRBD1. Germline V lookup: CDR1 SGHTA, CDR2 FQGTGA. V lost 4 bases and J lost 7; bases outside the gene matches: 5. This CDR3 comprises 13 residues. The CDR3 spells CASSSDRGGEAFF. The CDR3 coding sequence is TGTGCCAGCAGCTCAGACAGGGGAGGTGAAGCTTTCTTT.

Here the CDR3 reads CASGEQANYGYTF. CDR3 DNA: TGCGCCAGCGGGGAACAGGCGAACTATGGCTACACCTTC. The chain links TRBV10-2 to TRBJ1-2; D is perhaps TRBD1 (5 bases). CDR1 and CDR2 (germline): WSHSY, SAAADI. The CDR3 consists of 13 residues. V was trimmed by 8 bases and J by 2 bases, leaving 12 bases between them.

The chain has TRBV7-8 and TRBJ1-2; tentatively, D is TRBD1 (5 bases). The CDR3 has 14 residues. Germline V gene sequence: CDR1 SGHVS, CDR2 FQNEAQ. V lost 0 bases, J lost 8 bases, and 13 bases lay in between. DNA for the CDR3: TGTGCCAGCAGCTTAGCGCAAAGGGGCGGAGGCTACACCTTC. Amino acid sequence: CASSLAQRGGGYTF.